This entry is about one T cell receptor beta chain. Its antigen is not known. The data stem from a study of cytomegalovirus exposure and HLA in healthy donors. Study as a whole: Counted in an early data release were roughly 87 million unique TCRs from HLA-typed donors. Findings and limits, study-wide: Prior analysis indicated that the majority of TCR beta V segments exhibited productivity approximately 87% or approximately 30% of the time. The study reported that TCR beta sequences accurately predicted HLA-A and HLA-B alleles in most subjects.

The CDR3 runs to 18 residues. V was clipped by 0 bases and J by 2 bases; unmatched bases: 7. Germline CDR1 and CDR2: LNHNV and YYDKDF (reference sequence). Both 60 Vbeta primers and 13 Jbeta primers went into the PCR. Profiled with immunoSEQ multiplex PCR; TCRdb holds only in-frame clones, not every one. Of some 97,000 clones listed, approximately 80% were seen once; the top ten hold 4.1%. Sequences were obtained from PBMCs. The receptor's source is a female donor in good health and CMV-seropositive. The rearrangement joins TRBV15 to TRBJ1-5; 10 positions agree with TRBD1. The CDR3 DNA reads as TGTGCCACCAGCAGAGACGGACAGGGGGTTTGGGGCAATCAGCCCCAGCATTTT. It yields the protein CATSRDGQGVWGNQPQHF.